The T cell receptor (beta chain) described here comes from a study of CD8 T cells in Susac syndrome. For the study at large: When their blood was taken, patients with Susac syndrome were therapy-naive, taking corticosteroids, or taking intravenous immunoglobulin alone.

RNA, at roughly 0.5 to 1 ug, was reverse transcribed with random hexamers. TCR beta CDR3 was amplified by immunoSEQ multiplex PCR. This amplification extended across 54 Vbeta and 13 Jbeta segments. TCRdb used MiXCR to reprocess the immunoSEQ multiplex PCR reads, holding one entry per CDR3 protein. The sample records more than 85,000 distinct CDR3 sequences, roughly 94% being singletons. This clonotype is a singleton in its sample. Germline V gene data show CDR1 as SQVTM and CDR2 as ANQGSEA. V dropped 7 bases and J dropped 7; count of bases not matched to a gene: 17. This CDR3 contains 15 residues. The TCR comes from a human donor with Susac syndrome. The material sequenced was CD4+ T cells from PBMCs. The V gene is TRBV29-1, the J gene TRBJ2-5; 8 nucleotides agree with TRBD1. The CDR3 reads CSAKTGEAPGGTQYF. In DNA, the CDR3 is TGCAGCGCCAAGACAGGGGAGGCACCAGGGGGGACCCAGTACTTC. Using reference TRBV29-1 and TRBJ2-5 for the parts outside the CDR3, the full variable domain is SAVISQKPSRDICQRGTSLTIQCQVDSQVTMMFWYRQQPGQSLTLIATANQGSEATYESGFVIDKFPISRPNLTFSTLTVSNMSPEDSSIYLCSAKTGEAPGGTQYFGPGTRLLVL.